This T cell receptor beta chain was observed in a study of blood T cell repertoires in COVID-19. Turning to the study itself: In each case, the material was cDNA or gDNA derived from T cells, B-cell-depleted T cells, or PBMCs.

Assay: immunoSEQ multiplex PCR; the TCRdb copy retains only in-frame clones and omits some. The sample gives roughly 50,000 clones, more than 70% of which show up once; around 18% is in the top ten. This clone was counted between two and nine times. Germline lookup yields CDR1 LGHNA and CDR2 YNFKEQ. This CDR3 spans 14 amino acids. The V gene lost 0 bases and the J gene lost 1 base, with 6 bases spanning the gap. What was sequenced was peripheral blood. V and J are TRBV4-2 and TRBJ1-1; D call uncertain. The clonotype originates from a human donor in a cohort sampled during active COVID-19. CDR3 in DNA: TGTGCCAGCAGCCAAGACCTAGAGAACACTGAAGCTTTCTTT. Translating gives CASSQDLENTEAFF.